These T cell receptor beta chains were read from a single sample in a study of blood T cell repertoires in COVID-19. Clones were sequenced by immunoSEQ multiplex PCR, and TCRdb holds only the in-frame ones, with some missing. The table shows 30,000 to 40,000 clones, with approximately 80% occurring only once. Material: peripheral blood. The receptors come from a man aged 60 to 69 in a cohort sampled during active COVID-19. Each CDR3 is given without its conserved first and last residue. Fields, in order: J gene, V gene, clone size, CDR3 protein. Only some rows state a clone size, as once, few, many or a class for expanded clones.

>TRBJ2-2|TRBV5-1|-
ASNPGTGLNTGELF
>TRBJ2-7|TRBV5-4|-
ASSSRPPGQGIEQY
>TRBJ2-1|TRBV24-1|-
ATSSSRGLAGAALTYNEQF
>TRBJ2-1|TRBV2|-
ASSLGANNEQF
>TRBJ1-1|TRBV15|-
ATSRDYRAAEAF
>TRBJ2-7|TRBV10-3|-
ATSAGQGDYEQY
>TRBJ2-2|TRBV9|-
ASSVAAGAGTGELF
>TRBJ2-3|TRBV2|-
VSSADRGPSTDTQY
>TRBJ2-5|TRBV6-5|-
ASTQRYQETQY
>TRBJ2-7|TRBV30|-
AWRLSGGSYEQY
>TRBJ2-1|TRBV6-5|-
ASRRGEQF
>TRBJ1-2|TRBV5-1|-
ASSLDVTGGTGYT
>TRBJ2-6|TRBV19|once
ASLRDRGLSGANVLT
>TRBJ2-1|TRBV2|medium-sized
ASEEGSDNEQF
>TRBJ2-2|TRBV2|-
ASSEIPAPGELF
>TRBJ2-1|TRBV19|-
ASSGTLLAGVTGREQF
>TRBJ1-5|TRBV12-5|-
ASAGGVTQH
>TRBJ1-6|TRBV5-1|-
ASSLVGEEGSPLH
>TRBJ2-3|TRBV28|medium-sized
ASSSDKLADTQY
>TRBJ1-2|TRBV7-8|-
ASSSTGAYGYT
>TRBJ1-6|TRBV28|once
ASIAGQRNNSPLH
>TRBJ2-1|TRBV30|-
AWSRSERDLDEQF
>TRBJ2-1|TRBV28|-
ASSLGVDYNEQF
>TRBJ1-6|TRBV5-8|-
ASSRKDRGLNSPLH
>TRBJ1-5|TRBV7-8|medium-sized
ASSLGGQPQH
>TRBJ2-2|TRBV10-3|-
ASKGDYNTGELF
>TRBJ2-3|TRBV6-1|-
ASSEARAGGPTDTQY
>TRBJ2-3|TRBV28|-
ASSLQFEQY
>TRBJ1-1|TRBV7-9|-
ASSLQGARTEAF
>TRBJ1-5|TRBV4-1|-
ASSQGFGGPHQPQH
>TRBJ1-1|TRBV7-9|-
ASSPETGRSEAF
>TRBJ1-2|TRBV21-1|-
ANPKIQTNGTGKYGAYGYT
>TRBJ1-5|TRBV28|-
ASSLLANQPQH
>TRBJ2-7|TRBV9|-
ASSVVSDSYEQY
>TRBJ2-5|TRBV7-2|-
ASSLVGGIEETQY
>TRBJ1-6|TRBV4-1|-
ASSRERTGPFSPLH
>TRBJ1-6|TRBV19|few
ASSIGTENSPLH
>TRBJ1-5|TRBV15|-
ATSSTGERGQPQH
>TRBJ1-6|TRBV5-1|-
ASSRQFSNSPLH
>TRBJ1-1|TRBV7-8|-
ASSLEAGNTEAF
>TRBJ2-3|TRBV2|-
ASKGDGGNTDTQY
>TRBJ2-7|TRBV12-3/TRBV12-4|-
ASSGGEQY
>TRBJ2-2|TRBV4-2|-
ASSQRPGELF
>TRBJ2-1|TRBV5-1|-
ASTKDYSYNEQF
>TRBJ2-2|TRBV6-6|-
ASRAGEGTGELF
>TRBJ2-7|TRBV6-1|-
ASSDRSNSEQY
>TRBJ1-3|TRBV5-4|-
ASSPSDRNEGNTIY
>TRBJ2-5|TRBV12-3/TRBV12-4|-
ASSPGLQETQY
>TRBJ2-7|TRBV7-9|few
ASSLGDRGIYEQY
>TRBJ2-5|TRBV5-4|-
ASSLGGTGPQETQY
>TRBJ2-5|TRBV6-2/TRBV6-3|-
ASSYLGGGETQY
>TRBJ1-2|TRBV27|-
ASRPSYRSYSYGYT
>TRBJ1-1|TRBV7-9|few
ASSNPTGMNTEAF
>TRBJ1-3|TRBV5-8|once
ASSLVSYLSGNTIY